The clone carrying this T cell receptor (beta chain) was seen a few times. V trimming: 0 bases; J trimming: 7 bases; junction bases outside the gene matches: 12. This CDR3 is 18 amino acids long. CDR1 and CDR2 (germline): LGHNA, YSLEER. This specimen comes from a study of cytomegalovirus exposure and HLA in healthy donors. The PCR ran on 60 Vbeta and 13 Jbeta primers. Only in-frame clones appear in the TCRdb table, and some are missing; sequencing was by immunoSEQ multiplex PCR. The data contain some 130,000 clones, about three quarters of them singletons. The receptor comes from a woman in her thirties or forties in good health and CMV-seronegative. The rearrangement uses TRBV4-3 and TRBJ1-6; 7 bases align to TRBD1. Sequenced sample: PBMCs. The CDR3 DNA reads TGCGCCAGCAGCCAAGATTCCTTCCCGGGACAGCGAAATTCACCCCTCCACTTT. Its translation: CASSQDSFPGQRNSPLHF.